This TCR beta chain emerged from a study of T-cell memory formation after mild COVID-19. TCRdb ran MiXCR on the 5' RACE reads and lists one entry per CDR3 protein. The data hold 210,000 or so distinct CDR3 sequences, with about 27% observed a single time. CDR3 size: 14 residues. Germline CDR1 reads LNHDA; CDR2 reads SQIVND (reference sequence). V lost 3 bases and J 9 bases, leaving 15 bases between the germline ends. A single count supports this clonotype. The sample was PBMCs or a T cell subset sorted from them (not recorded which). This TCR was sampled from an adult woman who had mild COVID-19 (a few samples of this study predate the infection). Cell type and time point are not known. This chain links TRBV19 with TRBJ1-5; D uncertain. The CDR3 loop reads CASSIEVVSPPQHF. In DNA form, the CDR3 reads TGTGCCAGTAGTATCGAGGTGGTTTCACCGCCCCAGCATTTT.